The 27 T cell receptor beta chains given below trace back to one sample, sequenced in a study of Graves' ophthalmopathy and Graves' hyperthyroidism. The study amplified TCR beta CDR3 regions using RNA transcripts. Second-round multiplex PCR followed a first-round RT-PCR using HTBI primers. TCRdb re-analysed the multiplex PCR reads in MiXCR, keeping a single row per CDR3 protein. The repertoire holds about 1.1 million distinct CDR3 sequences, 36% seen once, with roughly 10% in the top ten. Sample: peripheral blood or thyroid tissue (not recorded which). All receptors come from an adult man with Graves' hyperthyroidism.

Turning to this clonotype: A much larger clone lies one base from this, so it may be a read error. The J gene is TRBJ2-6, the V gene TRBV10-3; TRBD1 might be the D (5 bases). This CDR3 has 17 amino acids. Germline-derived CDR1 and CDR2 are ENHRY and SYGVKD. The V gene lost 11 bases and the J gene lost 1 base, with 21 bases spanning the gap. The CDR3, as DNA: TGTGCCGGCAGAATCGGACAAATCAGTTCTGGGGCCAACGTCCTGACTTTC. As protein: CAGRIGQISSGANVLTF.

This clonotype was counted at least ten times. CDR3 in DNA: TGCAGTGCCCCCCCCCCCGGGAGGGACACTGAAGCTTTCTTT. It translates to CSAPPPGRDTEAFF. The chain employs TRBV20-1 and TRBJ1-1; D call uncertain. Trimming took 6 bases from V and 3 from J, leaving 17 bases between them. CDR3 length: 14 residues. The germline gives CDR1 DFQATT, CDR2 SNEGSKA (reference sequence).

The table lists this clonotype with many counts. The V and J genes are TRBV7-2 and TRBJ1-6, with D unclear. CDR3 length: 15 residues. V dropped 0 bases and J dropped 6 bases, with 9 bases sitting between them. Germline CDR1 is SGHTA and CDR2 is FQGNSA. CDR3 in DNA: TGTGCCAGCAGCTTAGCTCAAAGTTCTAATTCACCCCTCCACTTT. Protein sequence: CASSLAQSSNSPLHF.

This clonotype was counted a single time. The genes are TRBV10-3 and TRBJ1-1, with D possibly matching TRBD1 (6 bases). Trimming left V 6 bases short and J 7 bases short, with 12 bases between. CDR3 length equals 12 residues. Germline CDR1 ENHRY, CDR2 SYGVKD. In DNA, the CDR3 is TGTGCCATCAGCAGACAGGAGCTTGAAGCTTTCTTT. Its translation is CAISRQELEAFF.

This clonotype was seen only once. One end of the junction does not line up with germline, which may come from a read error. The chain carries TRBV20-1 and TRBJ2-5; a possible D gene is TRBD2 (6 bases). The CDR3 totals 12 residues. Germline V gene data show CDR1 as DFQATT and CDR2 as SNEGSKA (reference sequence). The chain's CDR3 is CSAELASETQHF. CDR3 nucleotides: TGCAGTGCGGAACTAGCTTCGGAGACCCAGCACTTC.

Concerning this clonotype: A much larger clone is a single base away; this may be a read error. The chain combines TRBV7-2 with TRBJ1-1; no definite D call. This CDR3 has 13 amino acids. The V gene's germline CDR1 is SGHTA and CDR2 FQGNSA. The DNA for the CDR3 is TGCGCCAGCAGCCAAGATCTCGACACTGAAGCTCTCTTT. It encodes CASSQDLDTEALF. The whole variable domain, filled in from reference TRBV7-2 and TRBJ1-1, reads GAGVSQSPSNKVTEKGKDVELRCDPISGHTALYWYRQSLGQGLEFLIYFQGNSAPDKSGLPSDRFSAERTGGSVSTLTIQRTQQEDSAVYLCASSQDLDTEALFGQGTRLTVV.

With respect to this clonotype: A much larger clone is a single base away; this may be a read error. The chain employs TRBV29-1 and TRBJ2-7, with D possibly being TRBD1 (6 bases). The CDR3 has 13 amino acids. The germline gives CDR1 SQVTM, CDR2 ANQGSEA. Written as DNA, the CDR3 is TGCAGCGTTATGGGGACACAAAATTACGTGCAGTACTTC. It is translated as CSVMGTQNYVQYF.

This clonotype came up many times. The gene calls are TRBV14 and TRBJ2-5, with unresolved D. This CDR3 contains 14 residues. V lost 3 bases and J lost 5, with 13 bases in between. Germline loops: CDR1 SGHDN, CDR2 FVKESK. The CDR3 sequence is CASSQPGLGETQYF. CDR3 DNA sequence: TGTGCCAGCAGCCAGCCGGGCCTGGGGGAGACCCAGTACTTC.

This clonotype has more than one count but fewer than ten. One end of the junction fails to match germline, which may point to a read error. In nucleotides, the CDR3 is TGTGCCAGCAGTTACTATCGGGGGAGGTCACTCCTCCACTTT. Translation: CASSYYRGRSLLHF. V gene TRBV6-5 combines with J gene TRBJ1-6, with D perhaps TRBD1 (5 bases). This CDR3 has 14 amino acids. CDR1 is MNHEY and CDR2 is SVGAGI in the germline V gene.

This chain links TRBV25-1 with TRBJ1-5; no clear D gene. Germline lookup yields CDR1 MGHDK and CDR2 SYGVNS. The V end lost 2 bases, the J end lost 7 bases, and 15 bases lay between the germline ends. This CDR3 comprises 15 residues. The CDR3 coding sequence is TGTGCCAGCAGTGAAGGACCTGGTGGGGTACAGCCCCAGCATTTT. It encodes CASSEGPGGVQPQHF. Using reference TRBV25-1 and TRBJ1-5 for the parts outside the CDR3, the full variable domain is EADIYQTPRYLVIGTGKKITLECSQTMGHDKMYWYQQDPGMELHLIHYSYGVNSTEKGDLSSESTVSRIRTEHFPLTLESARPSHTSQYLCASSEGPGGVQPQHFGDGTRLSIL.

The J gene is TRBJ2-3, the V gene TRBV2, with no clear D. Germline V gene lookup returns CDR1 SNHLY and CDR2 FYNNEI. V lost 6 bases, J lost 4 bases, and 11 bases lay in between. The CDR3 runs 13 residues. The CDR3 spells CASRADPADTQYF. The CDR3 DNA sequence: TGTGCCAGCAGAGCAGACCCAGCAGATACGCAGTATTTT.

CDR3 DNA: TGTGCCATCAGTTCCCGCGGCGGGGACACTGAAGCTTTCTTT. Translation gives CAISSRGGDTEAFF. The chain couples TRBV10-3 to TRBJ1-1; no reliable D call. Germline loops: CDR1 ENHRY, CDR2 SYGVKD. With 5 bases removed from V and 3 bases from J, the gap between germline ends came to 13 bases. There are 14 residues in the CDR3.

This clonotype turned up a few times. V and J are TRBV5-5 and TRBJ2-5; the match to TRBD2 covers 12 bases. CDR3 length equals 16 residues. Per the germline V gene, CDR1 is SGHKS and CDR2 is YYEKEE (reference sequence). J was trimmed by 7 bases and V by 5 bases; bases with no gene match: 12. The CDR3 sequence is CASRPTSGRLRGTQYF. In DNA form, the CDR3 reads TGTGCCAGCAGACCAACTAGCGGGAGGCTTCGTGGGACCCAGTACTTC.

Here the CDR3 reads CASSPSLTSGRYEQYF. The CDR3 bases are TGTGCCAGCAGCCCAAGCCTCACTAGCGGGAGATACGAGCAGTACTTC. This chain connects TRBV5-5 to TRBJ2-7, with 11 bases aligning to TRBD2. The CDR3 has 16 amino acids. With V trimmed by 4 bases and J by 4 bases, 10 bases remained unmatched. Germline V lookup: CDR1 SGHKS, CDR2 YYEKEE (reference sequence).

The rearrangement uses TRBV30 and TRBJ2-5, with a tentative D call TRBD1 (5 bases). This CDR3 region has 15 residues. In germline, CDR1 is GTSNPN, CDR2 SVGIG (reference sequence). V gave up 5 bases and J gave up 7 bases, with 23 bases separating them. For the CDR3, the DNA is TGTGCCTGGGGCAGGGATCTGACGATTCAACGGACCCAGTACTTC. It yields the protein CAWGRDLTIQRTQYF.

This clonotype has a handful of counts. V gene TRBV20-1 combines with J gene TRBJ2-7; TRBD1 matches 11 bases. This CDR3 spans 14 amino acids. V shed 0 bases and J 6 bases; nucleotides not matched to a gene: 4. The germline gives CDR1 DFQATT, CDR2 SNEGSKA (reference sequence). The CDR3 DNA follows: TGCAGTGCTAGAGATGGGACAGGGGGTCTCGAGCAGTACTTC. This codes for CSARDGTGGLEQYF.

This clonotype was found many times. DNA of the CDR3: TGCAGCGTTGAGTACGGGCCCTCTCGGTACTTC. Its protein is CSVEYGPSRYF. V and J are TRBV29-1 and TRBJ2-7; D is unclear. This CDR3 is 11 amino acids long. Germline V gene sequence: CDR1 SQVTM, CDR2 ANQGSEA. V lost 3 bases, J lost 12 bases, and 15 bases lay in between.

This clonotype was observed a few times. The chain employs TRBV7-3 and TRBJ2-5; D gene uncertain. V was cut by 5 bases and J by 3 bases, with 19 bases left in between. Germline V lookup: CDR1 SGHTA, CDR2 FQGTGA. This CDR3 contains 16 residues. The chain's CDR3 is CASSKKRSNSEETQYF. CDR3 bases: TGTGCCAGCAGCAAGAAACGATCCAATAGTGAAGAGACCCAGTACTTC.

This clonotype was observed a few times. This chain connects TRBV10-3 to TRBJ1-2, with TRBD1 identical over 9 bases. Per germline, CDR1 ENHRY and CDR2 SYGVKD. J lost 5 bases, V lost 7 bases, and 8 bases had no gene match. The CDR3 loop spans 14 amino acids. CDR3 loop: CAITWDRVEYGYTF. The CDR3 DNA sequence: TGTGCCATCACTTGGGACAGGGTGGAATATGGCTACACCTTC.

This clonotype has at least ten counts. V gene TRBV7-2 combines with J gene TRBJ1-2, with 8 bases lining up with TRBD1. Germline lookup yields CDR1 SGHTA and CDR2 FQGNSA. V was clipped by 5 bases and J by 2 bases; unmatched bases: 7. This CDR3 contains 15 residues. The DNA for the CDR3 is TGTGCCAGCAGCCCTGCGGACAGGGCCAACTATGGCTACACCTTC. Translation gives CASSPADRANYGYTF.

This clonotype was seen once. CDR3: CAWSPGGQGNEKLFF. The CDR3 nucleotides read TGTGCCTGGAGTCCCGGGGGACAGGGTAATGAAAAACTGTTTTTT. The chain carries TRBV30 and TRBJ1-4; TRBD1 matches 9 bases. The CDR3 runs 15 residues. Germline CDR1 is GTSNPN and CDR2 is SVGIG (reference sequence). With V trimmed by 2 bases and J by 4 bases, 5 bases remained unmatched.

The rearrangement uses TRBV11-2 and TRBJ2-7; 10 bases agree with TRBD2. J gave up 6 bases and V 7 bases, and 12 bases lay outside the gene matches. CDR3 length: 15 amino acids. Looked up from germline, CDR1 is SGHAT and CDR2 is FQNNGV. The CDR3 is CASTLGLVAGGEQYF. In nucleotides, the CDR3 is TGTGCCAGCACCCTGGGATTGGTAGCGGGAGGCGAGCAGTACTTC.

This clonotype appeared many times. The chain combines TRBV12-3 or TRBV12-4 with TRBJ1-2; perhaps TRBD1 as D (6 bases). The CDR3 runs to 14 residues. With 3 bases removed from V and 7 bases from J, the gap between germline ends came to 15 bases. The CDR3: CASSLPPQGVGYTF. CDR3 nucleotide sequence: TGTGCCAGCAGTTTGCCGCCACAGGGAGTTGGCTACACCTTC.

This clonotype was observed at least ten times. The V gene is TRBV6-5, the J gene TRBJ1-1; 8 nucleotides line up with TRBD1. The ends lost 8 bases at V and 3 bases at J; junction bases unmatched: 5. CDR1 is MNHEY, CDR2 SVGAGI, per germline. This CDR3 is 13 amino acids long. CDR3 loop: CASGNRGDTEAFF. CDR3 sequence (DNA): TGTGCCAGCGGTAACAGGGGGGACACTGAAGCTTTCTTT.

This clonotype was counted many times. The V and J genes are TRBV7-9 and TRBJ1-5; tentative D call: TRBD1 (6 bases). This CDR3 has 17 amino acids. The V gene lost 5 bases and the J gene lost 0 bases, with 17 bases spanning the gap. Germline CDR1 SEHNR, CDR2 FQNEAQ (reference sequence). The CDR3: CASSRGDTYYSNQPQHF. CDR3 in DNA: TGTGCCAGCAGCCGTGGGGACACCTACTATAGCAATCAGCCCCAGCATTTT.

This clonotype was observed a handful of times. This rearrangement joins TRBV7-2 to TRBJ2-7; 12 nucleotides match TRBD2. V shed 5 bases, J shed 3 bases, and the junction held 8 bases outside the gene matches. The CDR3 covers 16 residues. Germline assignment: CDR1 SGHTA and CDR2 FQGNSA. CDR3 DNA sequence: TGTGCCAGCAGCCACCCGGGACTAGCGGGCCACTACGAGCAGTACTTC. This translates into CASSHPGLAGHYEQYF.

The chain combines TRBV7-2 with TRBJ1-1; possibly TRBD1 for D (5 bases). V was trimmed by 4 bases and J by 8 bases, leaving 20 bases between them. This CDR3 is 15 amino acids long. CDR1 and CDR2 from the germline V gene are SGHTA and FQGNSA. This CDR3 reads CASSSSFPTRDEAFF. CDR3 bases: TGTGCCAGCAGCTCCAGTTTCCCGACCAGGGACGAAGCTTTCTTT.